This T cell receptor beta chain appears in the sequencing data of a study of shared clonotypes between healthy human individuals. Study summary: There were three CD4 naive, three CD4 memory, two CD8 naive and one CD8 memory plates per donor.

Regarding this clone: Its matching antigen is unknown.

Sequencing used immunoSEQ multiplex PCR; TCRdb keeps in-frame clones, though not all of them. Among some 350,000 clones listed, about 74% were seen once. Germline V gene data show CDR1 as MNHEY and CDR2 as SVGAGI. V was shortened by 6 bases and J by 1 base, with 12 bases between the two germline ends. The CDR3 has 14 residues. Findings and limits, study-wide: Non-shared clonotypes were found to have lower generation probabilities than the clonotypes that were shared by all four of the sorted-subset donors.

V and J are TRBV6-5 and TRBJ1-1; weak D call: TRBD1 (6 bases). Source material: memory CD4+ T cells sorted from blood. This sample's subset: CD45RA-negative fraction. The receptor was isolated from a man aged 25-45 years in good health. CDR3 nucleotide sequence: TGTGCCAGCAGGACCAGGGGATGGAACACTGAAGCTTTCTTT. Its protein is CASRTRGWNTEAFF.